What follows is one T cell receptor (beta chain) and its context. Its antigen is as yet unknown. This sample was taken from a study of Ad26.COV2.S vaccination and SARS-CoV-2 variants. At the level of the study: The trial was COV1001 and the donor's arm was Ad26.COV2.S.

Treatment specified: around 19 received Ad26.COV2.S at low or high dose, single or two shots; roughly five received placebo; per-sample allocation not given. It was on day 63 after the first vaccine or placebo injection that samples were taken. This CDR3 region has 14 residues. V was cut by 3 bases and J by 2 bases, with 10 bases left in between. From germline, CDR1 is SGDLS and CDR2 YYNGEE. Notes on the study in general: Individuals receiving vaccine had higher spike-specific TCR breadth than placebo recipients did. The TCR-based breadth and depth measures might underestimate overall T cell responses.

Repertoires were generated with immunoSEQ multiplex PCR, while TCRdb's copy carries only in-frame clones and drops some. Here the sample spans 350,000 to 400,000 clones, about nine tenths being singletons. This receptor was obtained from a person aged 18-65 years who received the Ad26.COV2.S COVID-19 vaccine or a placebo. The sequencing here drew on peripheral blood, taken in a trial of Ad26.COV2.S vaccine versus placebo. The rearrangement uses TRBV9 and TRBJ2-3, with D hard to call. The CDR3 spells CASSASPVTDTQYF. The DNA for the CDR3 is TGTGCCAGCAGCGCCTCCCCGGTCACAGATACGCAGTATTTT.